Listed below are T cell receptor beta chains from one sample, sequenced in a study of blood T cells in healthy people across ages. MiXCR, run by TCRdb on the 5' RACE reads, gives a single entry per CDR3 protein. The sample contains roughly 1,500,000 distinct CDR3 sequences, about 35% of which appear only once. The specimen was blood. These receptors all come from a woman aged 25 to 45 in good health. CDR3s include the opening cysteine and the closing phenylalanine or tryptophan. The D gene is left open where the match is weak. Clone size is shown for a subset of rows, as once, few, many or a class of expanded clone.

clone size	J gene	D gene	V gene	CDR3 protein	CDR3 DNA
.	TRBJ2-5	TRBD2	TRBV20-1	CSAGTSGGETQYF	TGCAGTGCCGGGACTAGCGGGGGAGAGACCCAGTACTTC
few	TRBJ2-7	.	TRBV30	CAWAPRVGEQYF	TGTGCCTGGGCTCCCCGGGTTGGCGAGCAGTACTTC
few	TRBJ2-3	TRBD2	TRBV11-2	CASMTIRVASGSTDTQYF	TGTGCCAGCATGACCATTAGGGTTGCTAGCGGGAGTACAGATACGCAGTATTTT
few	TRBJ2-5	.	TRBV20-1	CSALPGYSETQYF	TGCAGTGCTCTCCCAGGGTATAGTGAGACCCAGTACTTC
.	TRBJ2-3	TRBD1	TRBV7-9	CASSLGTGVGTDTQYF	TGTGCCAGCAGCTTAGGAACAGGGGTGGGCACAGATACGCAGTATTTT
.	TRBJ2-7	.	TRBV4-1	CASSPRVTYEQYF	TGCGCCAGCAGCCCCCGGGTAACTTACGAGCAGTACTTC
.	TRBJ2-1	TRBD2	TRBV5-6	CASSSPGTSGIDEQFF	TGTGCCAGCAGCTCACCCGGGACTAGTGGTATCGATGAGCAGTTCTTC
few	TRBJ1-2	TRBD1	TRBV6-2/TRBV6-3	CASSYRGRARGYTF	TGTGCCAGCAGCTACAGGGGGCGTGCTCGGGGCTACACCTTC
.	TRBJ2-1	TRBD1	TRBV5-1	CASSLGGRIYNEQFF	TGCGCCAGCAGCTTAGGGGGCCGTATATACAATGAGCAGTTCTTC
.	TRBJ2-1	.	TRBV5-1	CASSSAPTRTVSSYNEQFF	TGTGCCAGCAGCTCGGCGCCGACCCGGACTGTCAGCTCCTACAATGAGCAGTTCTTC
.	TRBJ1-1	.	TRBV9	CASSVGMVNTEAFF	TGTGCCAGCAGCGTAGGGATGGTGAACACTGAAGCTTTCTTT
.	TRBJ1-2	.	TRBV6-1	CATSTVIYSYTF	TGTGCCACCTCGACAGTGATCTATAGCTACACCTTC
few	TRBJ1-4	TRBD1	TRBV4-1	CASSQTQGRGEKLFF	TGCGCCAGCAGCCAAACACAGGGGCGCGGTGAAAAACTGTTTTTT
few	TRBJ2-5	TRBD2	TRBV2	CASSEKWGGETQYF	TGTGCCAGCAGTGAAAAGTGGGGGGGAGAGACCCAGTACTTC
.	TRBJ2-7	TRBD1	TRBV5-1	CASSLGGQGAWEQYF	TGCGCCAGCAGCTTGGGCGGACAGGGGGCGTGGGAGCAGTACTTC
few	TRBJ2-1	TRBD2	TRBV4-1	CASSQDGTSGKGSYNEQFF	TGCGCCAGCAGCCAAGATGGGACTAGCGGGAAGGGCTCCTACAATGAGCAGTTCTTC
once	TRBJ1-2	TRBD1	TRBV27	CASSLRTGGDGYTF	TGTGCCAGCAGTCTTCGGACAGGGGGCGATGGCTACACCTTC
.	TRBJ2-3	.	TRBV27	CTSSFRGTDTQYF	TGTACCAGCAGTTTCCGGGGTACAGATACGCAGTATTTT
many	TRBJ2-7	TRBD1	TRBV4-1	CASSQRTGIYEQYF	TGCGCCAGCAGCCAACGGACAGGGATCTACGAGCAGTACTTC
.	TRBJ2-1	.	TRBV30	CAWSSRGTDGEQFF	TGTGCCTGGAGTTCCAGGGGAACGGATGGAGAGCAGTTCTTC
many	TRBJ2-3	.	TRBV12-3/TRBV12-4	CASSPGQDTQYF	TGTGCCAGCAGTCCTGGCCAGGATACGCAGTATTTT
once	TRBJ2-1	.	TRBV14	CASSQDIVPAKFF	TGTGCCAGCAGCCAAGATATTGTTCCGGCGAAGTTCTTC
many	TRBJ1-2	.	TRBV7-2	CASSPPPIYGYTF	TGTGCCAGCAGCCCTCCACCTATCTATGGCTACACCTTC
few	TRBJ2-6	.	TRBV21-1	CASSKKSISGANVLTF	TGTGCCAGCAGCAAAAAATCAATCTCTGGGGCCAACGTCCTGACTTTC
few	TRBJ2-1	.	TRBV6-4	CASRRPFF	TGTGCCAGCAGGAGGCCGTTCTTC
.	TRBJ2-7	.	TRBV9	CASSVESDYEQYF	TGTGCCAGCAGCGTAGAATCCGACTACGAGCAGTACTTC
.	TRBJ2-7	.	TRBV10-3	CAISDGYLGTAYEQYF	TGTGCCATCAGTGACGGGTACCTGGGTACGGCCTACGAGCAGTACTTC